The 17 T cell receptor beta chains below were found in one sample sequenced in a study of naive and memory T cell subsets. Whole-study results and caveats: Especially in CD8 cells, naive repertoires contained a few larger clonotypes, possibly CD45RA-re-expressing memory cells.

Two oligonucleotides, mixed equimolar, formed the beta constant-region primer covering TRBC1 and TRBC2. Ligated cDNA was amplified by four rounds of PCR with nested alpha and beta constant-region primers and SP2. TCRdb analysed the UMI-ligation and nested PCR reads with MiXCR anew, one entry per CDR3 protein. The sample consists of roughly 150,000 distinct CDR3 sequences, approximately 20% of them appearing once. These receptors are not linked to any known antigen. Sequences were obtained from naive CD8+ T cells from blood. These receptor sequences come from a human donor in good health.

This clonotype was counted a single time. The rearrangement uses TRBV20-1 and TRBJ2-7; TRBD2 aligns across 7 bases. CDR3 length: 14 residues. The trim removed 2 bases at V and 1 base at J, leaving 5 bases unmatched. CDR1 is DFQATT, CDR2 SNEGSKA, per germline (reference sequence). CDR3 loop: CSARKAGASYEQYF. CDR3 in DNA: TGCAGTGCTAGAAAGGCGGGAGCTTCCTACGAGCAGTACTTC.

This clonotype was seen more than once but under ten times. The chain recombines TRBV19 with TRBJ2-7; 7 bases map to TRBD1. CDR1 is LNHDA and CDR2 is SQIVND in the germline V gene (reference sequence). This CDR3 region has 15 residues. V shed 0 bases, J shed 2 bases, and the junction held 4 bases outside the gene matches. CDR3 nucleotide sequence: TGTGCCAGTAGTATAGATGGACAGGACGCCTACGAGCAGTACTTC. Its protein is CASSIDGQDAYEQYF.

There are a few counts of this clonotype. The chain carries TRBV29-1 and TRBJ2-7, with 8 positions matching TRBD1. There are 15 residues in the CDR3. Trimming removed 0 bases from V and 4 bases from J; junction bases left unmatched: 8. Looked up from germline, CDR1 is SQVTM and CDR2 is ANQGSEA. The CDR3 nucleotides are TGCAGCGTTGAAGAGCTACAGGGGGTACGGTACGAGCAGTACTTC. This codes for CSVEELQGVRYEQYF.

This clonotype was recorded a few times. The V call is TRBV6-6, the J call TRBJ2-2; D call uncertain. The CDR3 contains 16 residues. V dropped 7 bases and J dropped 0 bases, with 15 bases sitting between them. Germline lookup yields CDR1 MNHNY and CDR2 SVGAGI (reference sequence). CDR3 in DNA: TGTGCCAGCACCTACAAGAGGTTCGCGAACACCGGGGAGCTGTTTTTT. This gives the protein CASTYKRFANTGELFF.

The chain recombines TRBV13 with TRBJ2-1; D unresolved. V dropped 5 bases and J dropped 0 bases, with 11 bases sitting between them. The germline gives CDR1 PRHDT, CDR2 FYEKMQ (reference sequence). The length of the CDR3 is 15 residues. CDR3 coding DNA: TGTGCCAGCAGCCATTACGTGAGCTCCTACAATGAGCAGTTCTTC. It codes for CASSHYVSSYNEQFF.

This clonotype was counted only a few times. The rearrangement links TRBV20-1 to TRBJ2-7; D may correspond to TRBD1 or TRBD2 (5 bases each). The germline V and J ends were trimmed by 0 bases and 7 bases, with 19 bases remaining between them. Germline V gene lookup returns CDR1 DFQATT and CDR2 SNEGSKA (reference sequence). The CDR3 consists of 15 residues. This chain's CDR3 is CSARDLAGMSGEQYF. CDR3 DNA sequence: TGCAGTGCTAGAGATCTGGCAGGGATGTCGGGGGAGCAGTACTTC.

The J gene is TRBJ2-7, the V gene TRBV7-3, with 7 bases matching TRBD2. The ends lost 5 bases at V and 6 bases at J; junction bases unmatched: 4. The CDR3 spans 12 residues. Germline CDR1 is SGHTA and CDR2 is FQGTGA. The chain's CDR3 is CASSLSGGEQYF. The CDR3 nucleotides are TGTGCCAGCAGCCTGTCGGGGGGCGAGCAGTACTTC.

In this sample, this clonotype turned up a few times. The chain joins TRBV11-2 to TRBJ2-7; D is unclear. Trimming removed 5 bases at V and 0 bases at J, with 8 bases between. This CDR3 has 13 residues. CDR1 SGHAT and CDR2 FQNNGV come from the germline V gene. CDR3 sequence (DNA): TGTGCCAGCAGCCCCCCTAACTCCTACGAGCAGTACTTC. Translated, it gives CASSPPNSYEQYF. Full variable domain (rest looked up from reference TRBV11-2 and TRBJ2-7): EAGVAQSPRYKIIEKRQSVAFWCNPISGHATLYWYQQILGQGPKLLIQFQNNGVVDDSQLPKDRFSAERLKGVDSTLKIQPAKLEDSAVYLCASSPPNSYEQYFGPGTRLTVT.

This clonotype was seen ten or more times. This chain links TRBV28 with TRBJ1-5, with D uncertain. V lost 5 bases and J lost 7, with 12 bases in between. Germline CDR1 is MDHEN and CDR2 is SYDVKM. The CDR3 has 13 residues. CDR3 residues: CASSPPTGQPQHF. The CDR3 nucleotides read TGTGCCAGCAGTCCACCAACGGGGCAGCCCCAGCATTTT.

This clonotype was detected a few times. The chain uses TRBV12-5 and TRBJ1-4; 7 nucleotides match TRBD1. Germline V lookup: CDR1 LGHNT, CDR2 FRNRAP. The CDR3 length is 15 residues. Trimming took 2 bases from V and 3 from J; bases not matched to a gene: 3. The CDR3 bases are TGTGCTAGTGGTTTGATACAGGGGTCTAATGAAAAACTGTTTTTT. Residues: CASGLIQGSNEKLFF.

This clonotype was observed a few times. The CDR3 DNA is TGTGCCAGCAGTGAATGGTTCGCGGGAGGGCCCGGGGATACGCAGTATTTT. This sequence encodes CASSEWFAGGPGDTQYF. The chain employs TRBV25-1 and TRBJ2-3; TRBD2 agrees at 9 bases. The germline CDR1 and CDR2 sequences are MGHDK and SYGVNS. The CDR3 runs to 17 residues. The V segment lost 1 base and the J segment 6 bases; nucleotides outside the gene matches: 11.

The chain joins TRBV29-1 to TRBJ1-1, with D possibly TRBD1 on 5 matching bases. The CDR3 is 11 amino acids. Trimming pared 6 bases from V and 1 base from J, leaving 6 bases between. The germline V gene has CDR1 SQVTM and CDR2 ANQGSEA. CDR3 residues: CSVDRNTEAFF. The CDR3 nucleotides are TGCAGCGTAGACAGGAACACTGAAGCTTTCTTT.

The chain is built from TRBV7-9 and TRBJ2-7; D remains ambiguous. V dropped 1 base and J dropped 7 bases, with 8 bases sitting between them. The CDR3 covers 12 residues. Germline V gives CDR1 SEHNR, CDR2 FQNEAQ (reference sequence). The CDR3 nucleotides are TGTGCCAGCAGCTTAGTTGACCCTGAGCAGTACTTC. It specifies CASSLVDPEQYF.

This clonotype was observed many times. The chain combines TRBV12-3 or TRBV12-4 with TRBJ2-5, with D possibly being TRBD1 (6 bases). CDR3 size: 15 residues. With 3 bases removed from V and 1 base from J, the gap between germline ends came to 12 bases. CDR3 nucleotides: TGTGCCAGCAGTTTGGCCAGGGGAATCCAAGAGACCCAGTACTTC. Amino acid sequence: CASSLARGIQETQYF.

This clonotype occurred a few times. The chain recombines TRBV13 with TRBJ2-7, with 7 bases aligning to TRBD2. The CDR3 loop spans 14 amino acids. The germline CDR1 and CDR2 sequences are PRHDT and FYEKMQ (reference sequence). The J segment lost 4 bases and the V segment lost 4 bases, leaving 7 bases of the junction unmatched. The CDR3 is CASSSGLDSYEQYF. The CDR3 nucleotides read TGTGCCAGCAGCTCAGGACTAGATTCATACGAGCAGTACTTC.

V is TRBV5-5 and J is TRBJ2-1, with 11 positions matching TRBD1. J gave up 3 bases and V 5 bases, and 1 base lay outside the gene matches. The CDR3 length is 14 residues. Per the germline V gene, CDR1 is SGHKS and CDR2 is YYEKEE (reference sequence). The CDR3 nucleotides read TGTGCCAGCAGGGGACAGGGGGGCTACAATGAGCAGTTCTTC. Translating gives CASRGQGGYNEQFF. The variable domain in full, completed from reference TRBV5-5 and TRBJ2-1, reads DAGVTQSPTHLIKTRGQQVTLRCSPISGHKSVSWYQQVLGQGPQFIFQYYEKEERGRGNFPDRFSARQFPNYSSELNVNALLLGDSALYLCASRGQGGYNEQFFGPGTRLTVL.

There are many counts of this clonotype. The chain uses TRBV30 and TRBJ2-3; 9 bases are a match to TRBD1. The CDR3 extends over 15 amino acids. The ends lost 1 base at V and 4 bases at J; junction bases unmatched: 6. Per germline, CDR1 GTSNPN and CDR2 SVGIG (reference sequence). Here the CDR3 reads CAWSGTGGAADTQYF. The CDR3 coding sequence is TGTGCCTGGAGTGGTACAGGGGGCGCGGCAGATACGCAGTATTTT.